Included here is one T cell receptor beta chain sequence, with context. The CDR3 spans 13 residues. V was shortened by 3 bases and J by 6 bases, with 9 bases between the two germline ends. These data belong to a study of CD4 and CD8 cells across lung adenocarcinoma regions. MiXCR was run by TCRdb on the PCR reads, yielding one entry per CDR3 protein. The repertoire holds under 9,500 distinct CDR3 sequences, around half seen once, with 47% in the top ten. Localized lung adenocarcinoma, a non-small cell lung cancer, affected the donors. Material for sequencing was CD8+ T cells from the margin of a lung tumor. The chain uses TRBV12-3 or TRBV12-4 and TRBJ2-1; D gene unclear. The TCR was taken from a female donor with lung adenocarcinoma. The CD4 and CD8 labels of this study may be unreliable. The CDR3 spells CASSFSEVNEQFF. DNA of the CDR3: TGTGCCAGCAGTTTTTCAGAAGTCAATGAGCAGTTCTTC.